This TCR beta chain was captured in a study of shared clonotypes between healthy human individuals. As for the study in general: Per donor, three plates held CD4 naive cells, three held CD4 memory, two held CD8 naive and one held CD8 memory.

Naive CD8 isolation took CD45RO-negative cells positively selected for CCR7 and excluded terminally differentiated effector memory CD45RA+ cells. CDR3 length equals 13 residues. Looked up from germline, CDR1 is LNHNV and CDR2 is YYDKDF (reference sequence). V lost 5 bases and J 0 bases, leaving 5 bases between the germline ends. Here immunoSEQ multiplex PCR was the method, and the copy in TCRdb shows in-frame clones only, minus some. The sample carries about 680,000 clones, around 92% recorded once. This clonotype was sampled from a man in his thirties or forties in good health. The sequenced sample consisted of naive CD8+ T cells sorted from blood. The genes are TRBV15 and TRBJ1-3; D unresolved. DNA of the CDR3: TGTGCCACCAGCCCCACCTCTGGAAACACCATATATTTT. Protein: CATSPTSGNTIYF.